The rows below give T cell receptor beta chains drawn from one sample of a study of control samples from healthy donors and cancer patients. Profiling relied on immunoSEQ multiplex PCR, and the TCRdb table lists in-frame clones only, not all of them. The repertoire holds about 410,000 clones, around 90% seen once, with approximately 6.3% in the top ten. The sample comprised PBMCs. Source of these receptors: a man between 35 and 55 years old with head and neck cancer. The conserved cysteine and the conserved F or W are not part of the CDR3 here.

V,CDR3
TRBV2,ASSEGTGNTEAF
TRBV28,ASSLFTGNTEAF
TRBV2,ADQESKATGPLETQY
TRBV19,ASRAGELF
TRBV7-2,ASSLGTSGRIGELF
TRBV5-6,ASSRRASGNFDEQF
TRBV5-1,ASSGASGSEPDTQY
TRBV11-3,ASSPGGIQGNTEAF
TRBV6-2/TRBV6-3,ASTPEGHSGANVLT
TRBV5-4,ASSSGTENSDTQY
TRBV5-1,ASSGSRTSYEQY
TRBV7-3,ASSLIPWWAGTATLGGTDTQY
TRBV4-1,ASSQEGQGLTGELF
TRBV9,ASSGGGTFNEQY
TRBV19,ASSIWGEAYNEQF
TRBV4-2,ASSQVTRDRATEQY
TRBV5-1,ASSVNRDASYNSPLH
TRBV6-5,ASSRQGRDGYT
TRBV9,ASSVVGTTDTQY
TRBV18,ASSPPLQTRMREQY
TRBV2,ASGRGTNYGYT
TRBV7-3,ASSRGANVLT
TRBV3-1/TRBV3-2,ASSQEGGGIGKLF
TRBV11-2,ASRRPGTGSDTQY
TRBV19,ASSIGDGYT
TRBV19,ASSTGGPQYNEQF
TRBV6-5,ASSLTGASNQPQH
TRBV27,ASSVRDGGNEKLF
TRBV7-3,ASSLVGTDTQY
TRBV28,ASSLRNTIY
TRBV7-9,ASRERTAQAF